These T cell receptor beta chains were read from a single sample in a study of molecular identifiers for immune sequencing clone quantification. One entry per CDR3 protein results from TCRdb running MiXCR on the PCR reads. Of around 470,000 distinct CDR3 sequences in the sample, 20% to 25% were seen once. What was sequenced was naive CD8+ T cells from blood, with Jurkat cell RNA spiked in. These receptors were collected from a human donor in good health. Some libraries in this study had Jurkat cell RNA spiked in. Both conserved end residues are part of each CDR3. The D gene is left open where the match is weak. Not all rows give a size; the values are once, few, many and, for expanded clones, a class.

TRBJ1-5,-,14,TRBV12-3/TRBV12-4,few,TGTGCCAGCAGTTTATCGGACAGAACTCAGCCCCAGCATTTT,CASSLSDRTQPQHF
TRBJ2-5,-,13,TRBV14,many,TGTGCCAGCAGCCGAGCCTTCGAAGAGACCCAGTACTTC,CASSRAFEETQYF
TRBJ2-2,TRBD2,13,TRBV12-3/TRBV12-4,few,TGTGCCAGCATCGGACTAGAAACCGGGGAGCTGTTTTTT,CASIGLETGELFF
TRBJ2-3,-,12,TRBV5-1,many,TGCGCCAGCAGCTTGATCGCAGATACGCAGTATTTT,CASSLIADTQYF
TRBJ2-6,-,18,TRBV20-1,-,TGCAGTGCTAGAGATTCGGCAGGGGCTTGGTCTGGGGCCAACGTCCTGACTTTC,CSARDSAGAWSGANVLTF
TRBJ2-3,-,14,TRBV6-2/TRBV6-3,many,TGTGCCAGCAGTTACGACGAGCGGCGAGATACGCAGTATTTT,CASSYDERRDTQYF
TRBJ2-2,-,15,TRBV4-3,-,TGCGCCAGCAGCCAAGATCAGGAGTACACCGGGGAGCTGTTTTTT,CASSQDQEYTGELFF
TRBJ2-7,TRBD2,17,TRBV28,-,TGTGCCAGCAGTAACCCCCCCGGGACTAGCGTTTTTCACGAGCAGTACTTC,CASSNPPGTSVFHEQYF
TRBJ2-1,-,16,TRBV29-1,few,TGCAGCGTTCTAGATTGGGAGCGGCGCTCCTACAATGAGCAGTTCTTC,CSVLDWERRSYNEQFF
TRBJ1-2,-,13,TRBV9,many,TGTGCCAGCAGCCCATTGGAGGGCTATGGCTACACCTTC,CASSPLEGYGYTF
TRBJ2-2,-,14,TRBV7-2,few,TGTGCCAGCAGCTTAGCGCTATCCACCGGGGAGCTGTTTTTT,CASSLALSTGELFF
TRBJ1-5,-,15,TRBV12-3/TRBV12-4,few,TGTGCCAGCAGTCCGGGGGACGGAGCCCAGGGGCCCCAGCATTTT,CASSPGDGAQGPQHF
TRBJ1-1,-,14,TRBV4-2,-,TGTGCCAGCAGCCAAAGCGGCATTTTCACTGAAGCTTTCTTT,CASSQSGIFTEAFF
TRBJ2-1,-,11,TRBV19,-,TGTGCCAGTCGCCTAATCAATGAGCAGTTCTTC,CASRLINEQFF
TRBJ2-2,-,14,TRBV2,many,TGTGCCAGCAGTGCCACAGGGAACACCGGGGAGCTGTTTTTT,CASSATGNTGELFF
TRBJ2-1,-,13,TRBV29-1,-,TGCAGCAAAAAAACCCCAATTGGTAATGAGCAGTTCTTC,CSKKTPIGNEQFF
TRBJ1-5,TRBD1,14,TRBV27,many,TGTGCCAGCAGTCCCGGACAGGAAAATCAGCCCCAGCATTTT,CASSPGQENQPQHF
TRBJ2-7,TRBD1,16,TRBV5-1,many,TGCGCCAGCAGCTTCGAGACAGGGGCAGTTACCTACGAGCAGTACTTC,CASSFETGAVTYEQYF
TRBJ2-3,TRBD2,18,TRBV27,-,TGTGCCAGCAGTTTGTCCACTTGGACTAGCGGGGGTGTAGATACGCAGTATTTT,CASSLSTWTSGGVDTQYF
TRBJ2-3,TRBD2,17,TRBV6-5,few,TGTGCCAGCAGTTCCACCTCTATAAGCGGGGGGGCCGGTACGCAGTATTTT,CASSSTSISGGAGTQYF
TRBJ1-1,-,15,TRBV7-9,few,TGTGCCAGCCGCAGCCCGGGACTGGGGAACACTGAAGCTTTCTTT,CASRSPGLGNTEAFF
TRBJ2-1,TRBD2,15,TRBV19,-,TGTGCCAGTAGTATTGGGACTAGGGGTTACAATGAGCAGTTCTTC,CASSIGTRGYNEQFF
TRBJ2-1,TRBD2,15,TRBV20-1,few,TGCAGTGCTAGGGGAACAGCGGGGGGGCCTCGGGAGCAGTTCTTC,CSARGTAGGPREQFF
TRBJ1-1,-,12,TRBV29-1,many,TGCAGCGTTGAAGACCAGAACACTGAAGCTTTCTTT,CSVEDQNTEAFF
TRBJ2-5,-,13,TRBV18,few,TGTGCCAGCACCAAAATGGCCCAGGAGGCCCAGTACTTC,CASTKMAQEAQYF
TRBJ1-1,-,12,TRBV12-3/TRBV12-4,many,TGTGCCAGCAGTTATTTGAGCACTGAAGCTTTCTTT,CASSYLSTEAFF
TRBJ2-3,TRBD1,14,TRBV13,-,TGTGCCAGCAGCTTGGGACAGATCACAGATACGCAGTATTTT,CASSLGQITDTQYF
TRBJ1-5,-,13,TRBV3-1,-,TGTGCCAGCAGCCAAGAAGTGTATCAGCCCCAGCATTTT,CASSQEVYQPQHF
TRBJ2-7,-,15,TRBV4-1,many,TGCGCCAGCAGCCCGACACCTAGGGCGCCCTACGAGCAGTACTTC,CASSPTPRAPYEQYF
TRBJ2-2,-,17,TRBV28,many,TGTGCCAGCAGTTTACCCAGGAGGGGGATCAACACCGGGGAGCTGTTTTTT,CASSLPRRGINTGELFF
TRBJ2-3,-,16,TRBV4-3,many,TGCGCCAGCAGCCAAGGGATGGCGGGCCCCACAGATACGCAGTATTTT,CASSQGMAGPTDTQYF
TRBJ2-3,TRBD2,19,TRBV2,few,TGTGCCAGCAGTGAATGGTATTTCCTGACTAGCGGTAGCACAGATACGCAGTATTTT,CASSEWYFLTSGSTDTQYF
TRBJ2-6,-,17,TRBV9,many,TGTGCCAGCAGCGAATGGGACCTTGTCTCTGGGGCCAACGTCCTGACTTTC,CASSEWDLVSGANVLTF
TRBJ2-1,TRBD2,16,TRBV20-1,-,TGCAGTGCTAGAGATCTTCTAGCGGGGACAACTAATGAGCAGTTCTTC,CSARDLLAGTTNEQFF
TRBJ2-7,TRBD2,12,TRBV7-9,few,TGTGCCAGCAGCATGGGAGGGGTAGAGCAGTACTTC,CASSMGGVEQYF
TRBJ1-5,-,16,TRBV6-8,many,TGTGCCAGCACCTCCCCCGACAGGAATAGCAATCAGCCCCAGCATTTT,CASTSPDRNSNQPQHF
TRBJ2-3,-,13,TRBV9,many,TGTGCCAGCAGCGTAGTTAGGGACTTTACGCAGTATTTT,CASSVVRDFTQYF
TRBJ2-3,TRBD2,16,TRBV12-3/TRBV12-4,many,TGTGCCAGCAGCCGTAGCGGGGGCCCCATCACAGATACGCAGTATTTT,CASSRSGGPITDTQYF
TRBJ1-4,-,13,TRBV7-9,-,TGTGCCAGCGATGGCGAGAGTCCCGAAAAACTGTTTTTT,CASDGESPEKLFF
TRBJ2-7,-,11,TRBV25-1,many,TGTGCCAGCACTCCTACTAGTGAGCAGTACTTC,CASTPTSEQYF
TRBJ2-7,-,14,TRBV27,-,TGTGCCAGCAGCGTAGGGGCCTCAAGGGACGAGCAGTACTTC,CASSVGASRDEQYF
TRBJ1-1,-,13,TRBV13,many,TGTGCCAGCAGACTAGTAGTCGGGGGTGAAGCTTTCTTT,CASRLVVGGEAFF